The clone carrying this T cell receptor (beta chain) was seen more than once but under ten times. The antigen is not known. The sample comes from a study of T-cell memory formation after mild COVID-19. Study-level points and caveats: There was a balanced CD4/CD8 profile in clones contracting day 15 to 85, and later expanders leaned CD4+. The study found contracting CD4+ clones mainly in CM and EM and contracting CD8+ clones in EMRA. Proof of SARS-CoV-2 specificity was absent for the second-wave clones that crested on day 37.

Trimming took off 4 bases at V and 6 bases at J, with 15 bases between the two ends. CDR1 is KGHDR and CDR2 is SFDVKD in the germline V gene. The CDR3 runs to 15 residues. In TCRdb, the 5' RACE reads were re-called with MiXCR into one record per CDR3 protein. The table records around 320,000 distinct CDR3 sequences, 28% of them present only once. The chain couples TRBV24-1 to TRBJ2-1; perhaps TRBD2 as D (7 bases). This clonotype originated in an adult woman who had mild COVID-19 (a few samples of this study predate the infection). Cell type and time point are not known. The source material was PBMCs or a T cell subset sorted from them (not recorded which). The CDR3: CATSEWGRESNEQFF. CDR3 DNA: TGTGCCACCAGTGAATGGGGGCGGGAGTCCAATGAGCAGTTCTTC.